The 3 T cell receptor beta chains reported below all come from one sample, sequenced in a study of T-cell reconstitution after alpha-beta-depleted transplantation in children. Unique molecular identifiers tagged the TCRbeta library. TCRdb re-analysed the PCR reads in MiXCR, keeping a single row per CDR3 protein. The sample carries a few hundred thousand distinct CDR3 sequences, 10% to 15% recorded once. Source: PBMCs, mostly from graft donor cells, taken 360 days after TCRalphabeta/CD19-depleted stem cell transplant. The receptor set was obtained from a male patient younger than 18 who had a stem cell transplant for acute myeloid leukemia, so the T cells may come from the graft donor.

This chain connects TRBV7-9 to TRBJ2-7; 8 bases are a match to TRBD1. The CDR3 has 14 residues. V lost 5 bases and J lost 3; bases outside the gene matches: 6. Germline loops: CDR1 SEHNR, CDR2 FQNEAQ (reference sequence). The CDR3 reads CASSPTGAHYEQYF. The CDR3 coding sequence is TGTGCCAGCAGCCCGACAGGGGCCCACTACGAGCAGTACTTC.

The chain joins TRBV29-1 to TRBJ1-2, with D hard to call. The V and J ends lost 7 bases and 0 bases respectively, with 12 bases between them. The CDR3 is 13 residues long. Germline V gives CDR1 SQVTM, CDR2 ANQGSEA. CDR3 protein: CSGFVDPNYGYTF. The DNA of the CDR3 is TGCAGCGGATTCGTCGACCCTAACTATGGCTACACCTTC.

This clonotype was detected a few times. V and J are TRBV15 and TRBJ1-5; maybe TRBD1 (5 bases). CDR1 and CDR2 (germline): LNHNV, YYDKDF (reference sequence). The CDR3 totals 13 residues. V was trimmed by 1 base and J by 4 bases, leaving 5 bases between them. The CDR3 DNA sequence: TGTGCCACCAGCAGAGCAGGGAATCAGCCCCAGCATTTT. This gives the protein CATSRAGNQPQHF.